The 19 T cell receptor beta chains reported below all come from one sample, sequenced in a study of CD8+CD57+ T cells in acquired aplastic anemia. All sequencing subjects had displayed CD8+CD57+ cell expansion on flow cytometry. According to the study, genomic DNA was the template for TCR beta VDJ and CDR3 profiling. TCRdb re-derived calls from the reads in MiXCR, one entry per CDR3 protein. The table shows under 200,000 distinct CDR3 sequences, with less than 60% occurring only once. Sequenced material: sorted CD4+, CD8+, or CD8+CD57+ T cells (not recorded which) from PBMCs. The origin of the receptors is a human donor with aplastic anemia.

The chain has TRBV4-1 and TRBJ2-3; 8 nucleotides agree with TRBD1. The germline gives CDR1 MGHRA, CDR2 YSYEKL. The V and J ends lost 1 base and 4 bases, in that order; junction bases with no gene match: 4. This CDR3 comprises 15 residues. The CDR3 spells CASSQVDRGADTQYF. The CDR3, as DNA: TGCGCCAGCAGCCAAGTCGACAGGGGCGCAGATACGCAGTATTTT.

The sample holds a few counts of this clonotype. V and J are TRBV25-1 and TRBJ2-1, with a possible D match to TRBD2 (6 bases). The germline V gene has CDR1 MGHDK and CDR2 SYGVNS. The CDR3 consists of 15 residues. V shed 1 base and J shed 7 bases, with 14 bases lying between them. CDR3 sequence reads: CASSEWGEMGNEQFF. The CDR3 nucleotides read TGTGCCAGCAGTGAATGGGGGGAGATGGGGAATGAGCAGTTCTTC. Drawing the rest from reference TRBV25-1 and TRBJ2-1, the complete variable domain is EADIYQTPRYLVIGTGKKITLECSQTMGHDKMYWYQQDPGMELHLIHYSYGVNSTEKGDLSSESTVSRIRTEHFPLTLESARPSHTSQYLCASSEWGEMGNEQFFGPGTRLTVL.

This clonotype came up many times. The chain couples TRBV29-1 to TRBJ2-6, with D perhaps matching TRBD2 (6 bases). V was trimmed by 4 bases and J by 1 base, leaving 17 bases between them. The CDR3 consists of 17 residues. CDR1 SQVTM and CDR2 ANQGSEA come from the germline V gene. DNA of the CDR3: TGCAGCGTTGGTGGGTTAGTCGGGACTTCTGGGGCCAACGTCCTGACTTTC. Translation: CSVGGLVGTSGANVLTF.

The chain couples TRBV5-6 to TRBJ2-3; 7 bases line up with TRBD2. Trimming cost V 2 bases and J 6 bases; bases outside gene matches: 6. There are 14 residues in the CDR3. Germline CDR1 SGHDT, CDR2 YYEEEE. The CDR3 coding sequence is TGTGCCAGCAGCTTAGTCGGGGGAGGGGATACGCAGTATTTT. Amino acids: CASSLVGGGDTQYF.

The CDR3 loop reads CATSGGENSPLHF. The CDR3 DNA sequence: TGTGCCACCAGTGGGGGAGAGAATTCACCCCTCCACTTT. This rearrangement joins TRBV24-1 to TRBJ1-6; no definite D call. The germline V and J ends were trimmed by 5 bases and 7 bases, with 8 bases remaining between them. This CDR3 has 13 residues. Germline values: CDR1 KGHDR, CDR2 SFDVKD.

This clonotype was seen at least ten times. The gene calls are TRBV20-1 and TRBJ2-7, with 10 bases matching TRBD1. Germline V lookup: CDR1 DFQATT, CDR2 SNEGSKA (reference sequence). The CDR3 consists of 13 residues. Losses at the gene ends were 4 bases for V and 6 bases for J; bases not matched to a gene: 6. The DNA of the CDR3 is TGCAGTGCTACGGGACAGGGGTGGTTCGAGCAGTACTTC. Its protein is CSATGQGWFEQYF.

This clonotype has a handful of counts. This chain links TRBV25-1 with TRBJ2-1, with TRBD1 identical over 9 bases. V lost 6 bases, J lost 7 bases, and 4 bases stayed unmatched. There are 13 residues in the CDR3. Looked up from germline, CDR1 is MGHDK and CDR2 is SYGVNS. The CDR3 loop reads CASRGQGRNEQFF. The CDR3 DNA sequence: TGTGCCAGCAGAGGACAGGGGCGAAATGAGCAGTTCTTC.

This clonotype was counted many times. The rearrangement joins TRBV20-1 to TRBJ1-1; 8 bases agree with TRBD1. The CDR3 is 14 amino acids. V lost 3 bases and J lost 3; bases outside the gene matches: 6. Germline-derived CDR1 and CDR2 are DFQATT and SNEGSKA (reference sequence). The CDR3 nucleotides read TGCAGTGCTAGGGTCCCACAGGGGGACACTGAAGCTTTCTTT. This encodes CSARVPQGDTEAFF.

Remarks on this clonotype: One base away lies a much larger clone, so this may be a sequencing read error. The chain couples TRBV11-2 to TRBJ2-3; D is possibly TRBD1 or TRBD2 (5 bases each). The germline V gene has CDR1 SGHAT and CDR2 FQNNGV. The CDR3 totals 15 residues. The CDR3 nucleotides are TGTGCCAGCAGCCGAGGGGAGCTGGGCACAGATACGCGGTATTTT. Residues: CASSRGELGTDTRYF.

In its sample, this clonotype was seen many times. The chain recombines TRBV6-1 with TRBJ1-5; D is possibly TRBD1 (5 bases). This CDR3 contains 14 residues. The germline V and J ends were trimmed by 6 bases and 2 bases, with 11 bases remaining between them. Germline V gene data show CDR1 as MNHNS and CDR2 as SASEGT. CDR3 protein: CASSDSGRNQPQHF. The CDR3 nucleotides are TGTGCCAGCAGCGATTCAGGGCGCAATCAGCCCCAGCATTTT.

Many counts were recorded for this clonotype. V and J are TRBV7-2 and TRBJ2-2; 8 nucleotides match TRBD1. The CDR3 runs to 15 residues. Germline loops: CDR1 SGHTA, CDR2 FQGNSA. J lost 4 bases, V lost 3 bases, and 4 bases had no gene match. CDR3 in DNA: TGTGCCAGCAGCTTGGACAGGGCTGGCACCGGGGAGCTGTTTTTT. Translated: CASSLDRAGTGELFF.

V usage is TRBV13 and J usage is TRBJ2-4, with D perhaps TRBD1 or TRBD2 (6 bases each). The CDR3 runs 18 residues. V lost 6 bases to trimming and J lost 3 bases, with 24 bases between them. The germline V gene encodes CDR1 PRHDT and CDR2 FYEKMQ (reference sequence). The CDR3 nucleotides read TGTGCCAGCAGGGGAGTCGGGGGCGCAGGGGTAGTCAAAAACATTCAGTACTTC. This gives the protein CASRGVGGAGVVKNIQYF.

This clonotype has just a few counts. The chain carries TRBV15 and TRBJ1-4; D is uncertain. V was shortened by 0 bases and J by 7 bases, with 0 bases between the two germline ends. The CDR3 has 11 residues. In germline, CDR1 is LNHNV, CDR2 YYDKDF (reference sequence). CDR3 sequence (DNA): TGTGCCACCAGCAGAGATGAAAAACTGTTTTTT. The encoded protein is CATSRDEKLFF. The full variable domain, in which reference TRBV15 and TRBJ1-4 provide the parts outside the CDR3, is DAMVIQNPRYQVTQFGKPVTLSCSQTLNHNVMYWYQQKSSQAPKLLFHYYDKDFNNEADTPDNFQSRRPNTSFCFLDIRSPGLGDTAMYLCATSRDEKLFFGSGTQLSVL.

This clonotype has only one observation. The V gene is TRBV29-1, the J gene TRBJ1-2; no clear D gene. Per the germline V gene, CDR1 is SQVTM and CDR2 is ANQGSEA. The CDR3 covers 13 residues. V was cut by 2 bases and J by 3 bases, with 10 bases left in between. The CDR3 protein is CSVESGSDYGYTF. As DNA, the CDR3 is TGCAGCGTTGAATCCGGGTCTGACTATGGCTACACCTTC.

In its sample, this clonotype was seen a few times. This rearrangement joins TRBV28 to TRBJ1-1; D is unclear. With 3 bases removed from V and 0 bases from J, the gap between germline ends came to 8 bases. CDR1 is MDHEN and CDR2 is SYDVKM in the germline V gene. The CDR3 contains 14 residues. The CDR3 bases are TGTGCCAGCAGTTTTTGGGGAGTGAACACTGAAGCTTTCTTT. Protein sequence: CASSFWGVNTEAFF.

The sample holds many counts of this clonotype. The CDR3 region has the DNA TGTGCCAGCAGCTTAGGGCCTAGCGGGGGGAACACCGGGGAGCTGTTTTTT. It codes for CASSLGPSGGNTGELFF. The V gene is TRBV7-6, the J gene TRBJ2-2; 10 nucleotides align to TRBD2. V lost 1 base to trimming and J lost 1 base; unmatched junction nucleotides: 3. CDR3 length: 17 residues. Germline CDR1 and CDR2: SGHVS and FNYEAQ.

This clonotype was recorded many times. The gene calls are TRBV7-2 and TRBJ2-7; D is perhaps TRBD2 (5 bases). This CDR3 is built from 15 residues. Trimming pared 2 bases from V and 3 bases from J, leaving 14 bases between. Germline CDR1 and CDR2: SGHTA and FQGNSA. CDR3 in DNA: TGTGCCAGCAGCTTACGGGGTTCAGCGGTCTACGAGCAGTACTTC. Translation: CASSLRGSAVYEQYF.

The chain links TRBV11-2 to TRBJ2-7, with D perhaps TRBD1 (5 bases). Trimming left V 2 bases short and J 5 bases short, with 16 bases between. Germline lookup yields CDR1 SGHAT and CDR2 FQNNGV. The CDR3 extends over 15 amino acids. The CDR3 loop reads CASSLSPSLGDEQYF. The DNA for the CDR3 is TGTGCCAGCAGCTTATCCCCGTCGTTAGGGGACGAGCAGTACTTC.

The chain couples TRBV9 to TRBJ1-6; D unclear. Trimming removed 2 bases at V and 7 bases at J, with 4 bases between. This CDR3 is built from 12 residues. The germline CDR1 and CDR2 sequences are SGDLS and YYNGEE. The DNA for the CDR3 is TGTGCCAGCAGCGTTCGGAATTCACCCCTCCACTTT. Protein: CASSVRNSPLHF.